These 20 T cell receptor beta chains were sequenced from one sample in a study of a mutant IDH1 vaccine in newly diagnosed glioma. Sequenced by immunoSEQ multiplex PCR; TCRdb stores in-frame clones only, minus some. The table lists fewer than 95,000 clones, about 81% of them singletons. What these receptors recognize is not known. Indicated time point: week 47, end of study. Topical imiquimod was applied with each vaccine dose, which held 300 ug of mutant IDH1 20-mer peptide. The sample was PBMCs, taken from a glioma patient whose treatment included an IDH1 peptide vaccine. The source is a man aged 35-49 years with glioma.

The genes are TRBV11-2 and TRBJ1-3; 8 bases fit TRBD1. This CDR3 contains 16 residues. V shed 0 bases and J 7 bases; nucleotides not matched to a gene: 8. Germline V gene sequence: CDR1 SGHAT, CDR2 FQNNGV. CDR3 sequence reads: CASSLDLDRATNTIYF. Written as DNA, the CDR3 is TGTGCCAGCAGCTTAGACCTGGACAGGGCTACGAACACCATATATTTT.

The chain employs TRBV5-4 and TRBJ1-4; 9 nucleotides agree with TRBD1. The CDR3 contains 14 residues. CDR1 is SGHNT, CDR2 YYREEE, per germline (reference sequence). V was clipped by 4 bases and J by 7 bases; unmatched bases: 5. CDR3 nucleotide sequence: TGTGCCAGCAGCCGAACAGGGGGCGGTGAAAAACTGTTTTTT. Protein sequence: CASSRTGGGEKLFF.

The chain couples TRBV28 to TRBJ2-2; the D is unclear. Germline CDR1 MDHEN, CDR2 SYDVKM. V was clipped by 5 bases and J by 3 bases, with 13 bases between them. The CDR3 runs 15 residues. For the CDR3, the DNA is TGTGCCAGCAGTCCTTTGGGCGCGGACACCGGGGAGCTGTTTTTT. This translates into CASSPLGADTGELFF. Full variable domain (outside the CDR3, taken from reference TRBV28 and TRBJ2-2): DVKVTQSSRYLVKRTGEKVFLECVQDMDHENMFWYRQDPGLGLRLIYFSYDVKMKEKGDIPEGYSVSREKKERFSLILESASTNQTSMYLCASSPLGADTGELFFGEGSRLTVL.

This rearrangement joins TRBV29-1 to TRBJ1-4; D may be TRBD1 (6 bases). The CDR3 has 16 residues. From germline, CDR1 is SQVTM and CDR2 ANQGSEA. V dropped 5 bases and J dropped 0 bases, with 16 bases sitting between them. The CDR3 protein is CSVRSGTRATNEKLFF. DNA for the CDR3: TGCAGCGTTCGTTCAGGGACAAGAGCAACTAATGAAAAACTGTTTTTT.

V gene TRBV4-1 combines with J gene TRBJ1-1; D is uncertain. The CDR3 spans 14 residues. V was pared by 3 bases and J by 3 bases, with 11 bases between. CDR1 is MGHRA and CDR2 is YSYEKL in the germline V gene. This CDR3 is CASSHSTRYTEAFF. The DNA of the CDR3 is TGCGCCAGCAGCCACTCTACACGGTACACTGAAGCTTTCTTT.

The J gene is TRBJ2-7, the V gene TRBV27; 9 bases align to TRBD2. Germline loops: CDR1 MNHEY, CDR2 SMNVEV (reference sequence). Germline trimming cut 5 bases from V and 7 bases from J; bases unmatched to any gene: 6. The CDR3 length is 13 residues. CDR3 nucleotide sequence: TGTGCCAGCAGTCTAGCGGGGTCAAAGGAGCAGTACTTC. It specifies CASSLAGSKEQYF.

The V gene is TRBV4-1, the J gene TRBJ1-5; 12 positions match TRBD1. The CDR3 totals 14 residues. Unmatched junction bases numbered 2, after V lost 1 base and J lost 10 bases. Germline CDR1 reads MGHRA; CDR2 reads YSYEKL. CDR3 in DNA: TGCGCCAGCAGCCAAGTGGGACAGGGGGCCCCCCAGCATTTT. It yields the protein CASSQVGQGAPQHF.

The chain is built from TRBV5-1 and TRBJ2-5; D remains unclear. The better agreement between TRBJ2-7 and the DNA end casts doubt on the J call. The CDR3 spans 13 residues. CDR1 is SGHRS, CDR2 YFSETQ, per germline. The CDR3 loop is CASSLIPLYEQYF. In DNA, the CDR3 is TGCGCCAGCAGCCTAATCCCCCTTTACGAGCAGTACTTC.

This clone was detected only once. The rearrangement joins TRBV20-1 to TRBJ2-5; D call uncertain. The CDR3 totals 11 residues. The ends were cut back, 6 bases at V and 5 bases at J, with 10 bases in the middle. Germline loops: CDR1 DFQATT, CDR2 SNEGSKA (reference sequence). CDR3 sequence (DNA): TGCAGTGCGAGACATGGGGAGACCCAGTACTTC. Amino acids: CSARHGETQYF.

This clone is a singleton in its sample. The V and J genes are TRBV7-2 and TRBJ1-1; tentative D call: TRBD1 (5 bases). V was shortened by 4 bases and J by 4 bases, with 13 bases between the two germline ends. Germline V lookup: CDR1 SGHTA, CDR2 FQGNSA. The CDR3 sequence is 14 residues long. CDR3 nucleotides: TGTGCCAGCAGCTCCGGATCTAGGGGCACTGAAGCTTTCTTT. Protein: CASSSGSRGTEAFF.

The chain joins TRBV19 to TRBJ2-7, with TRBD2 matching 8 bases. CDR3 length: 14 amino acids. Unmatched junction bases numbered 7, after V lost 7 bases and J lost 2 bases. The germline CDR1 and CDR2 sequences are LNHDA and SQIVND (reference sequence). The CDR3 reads CASTRGGSTYEQYF. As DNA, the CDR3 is TGTGCCAGTACCCGGGGGGGCAGCACCTACGAGCAGTACTTC.

CDR3 DNA: TGTGCCAGCAGCCAAGGGGTCCAGGGCCCTAGCACAGATACGCAGTATTTT. It yields the protein CASSQGVQGPSTDTQYF. This chain uses TRBV4-2 with TRBJ2-3, with TRBD1 as a possible D gene (5 bases). Germline CDR1 is LGHNA and CDR2 is YNFKEQ. Trimming cost V 1 base and J 0 bases, with 14 bases left between them. The CDR3 spans 17 residues.

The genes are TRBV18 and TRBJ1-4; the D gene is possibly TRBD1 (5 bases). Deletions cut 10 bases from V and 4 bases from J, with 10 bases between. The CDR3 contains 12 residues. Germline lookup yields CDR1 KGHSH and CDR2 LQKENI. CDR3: CATSDSNEKLFF. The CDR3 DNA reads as TGTGCCACCTCCGACAGTAATGAAAAACTGTTTTTT.

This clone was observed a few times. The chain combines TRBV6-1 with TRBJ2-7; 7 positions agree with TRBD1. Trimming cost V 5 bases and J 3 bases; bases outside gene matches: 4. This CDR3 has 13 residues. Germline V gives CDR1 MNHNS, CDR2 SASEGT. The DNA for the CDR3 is TGTGCCAGCAGTATCGGACAGGTCTACGAGCAGTACTTC. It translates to CASSIGQVYEQYF.

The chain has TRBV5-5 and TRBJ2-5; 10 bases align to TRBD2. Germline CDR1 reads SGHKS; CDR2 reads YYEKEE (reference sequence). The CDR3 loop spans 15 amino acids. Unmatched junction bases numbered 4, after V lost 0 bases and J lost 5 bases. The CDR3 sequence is CASSLVLAGIETQYF. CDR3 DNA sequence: TGTGCCAGCAGCTTGGTACTAGCGGGGATTGAGACCCAGTACTTC.

CDR3 region: CASSPGQISNQPQHF. The CDR3 DNA is TGTGCCAGCAGCCCGGGACAGATAAGCAATCAGCCCCAGCATTTT. The chain is built from TRBV5-8 and TRBJ1-5, with TRBD1 identical over 7 bases. The CDR3 spans 15 residues. CDR1 is SGHTS and CDR2 is YDEGEE in the germline V gene. Germline trimming cut 4 bases from V and 1 base from J; bases unmatched to any gene: 5.

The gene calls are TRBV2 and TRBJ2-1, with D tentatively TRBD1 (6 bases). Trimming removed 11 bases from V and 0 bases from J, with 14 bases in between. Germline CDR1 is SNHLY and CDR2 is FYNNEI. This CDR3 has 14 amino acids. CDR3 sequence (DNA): TGTGCCTATCGTGGGGGCCCCTCCTACAATGAGCAGTTCTTC. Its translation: CAYRGGPSYNEQFF.

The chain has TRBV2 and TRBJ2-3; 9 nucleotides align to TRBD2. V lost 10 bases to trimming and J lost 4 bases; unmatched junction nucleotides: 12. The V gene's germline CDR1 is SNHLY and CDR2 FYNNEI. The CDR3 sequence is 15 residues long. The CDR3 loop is CATGREGQPADTQYF. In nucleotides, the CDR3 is TGTGCCACCGGGCGGGAGGGCCAACCGGCAGATACGCAGTATTTT.

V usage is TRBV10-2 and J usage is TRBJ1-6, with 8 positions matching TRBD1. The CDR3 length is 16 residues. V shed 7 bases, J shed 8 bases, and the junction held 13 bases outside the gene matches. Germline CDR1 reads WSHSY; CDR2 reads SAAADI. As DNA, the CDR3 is TGCGCCAGCAACCCCAGGACAGGGAAGATTGATTCACCCCTCCACTTT. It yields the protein CASNPRTGKIDSPLHF.

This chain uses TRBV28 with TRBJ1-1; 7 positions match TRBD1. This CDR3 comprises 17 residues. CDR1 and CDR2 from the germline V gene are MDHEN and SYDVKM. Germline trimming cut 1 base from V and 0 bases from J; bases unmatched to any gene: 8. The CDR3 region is CASSLFRGTVMNTEAFF. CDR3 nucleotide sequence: TGTGCCAGCAGTTTATTCCGGGGGACAGTCATGAACACTGAAGCTTTCTTT.